This TCR beta chain was captured by sequencing in a study of cytomegalovirus exposure and HLA in healthy donors. A word on this clone: The antigen is undetermined.

The CDR3 contains 19 residues. V trimming: 1 base; J trimming: 1 base; junction bases outside the gene matches: 9. The V gene's germline CDR1 is SGHTA and CDR2 FQGNSA. Whole-study results and caveats: Immune exposure data for these donors was limited to CMV serostatus.

PCR primers comprised 60 Vbeta and 13 Jbeta primers. Authors' processing steps: Unique TCR beta chains numbered around 80 million in a later analysis, with roughly 11 million shared. Assay: immunoSEQ multiplex PCR; the TCRdb copy retains only in-frame clones and omits some. D and trimming were read from the DNA, whereas the V and J calls and clone size are those reported in that table. The repertoire includes about 120,000 clones, about 74% of them detected once, and around 3% sits in the top ten. The clonotype originates from a woman between 40 and 50 years old in good health and CMV-seropositive. The gene calls are TRBV7-2 and TRBJ2-3, with TRBD2 matching 12 bases. The sequencing sample was made of PBMCs. CDR3 bases: TGTGCCAGCAGCTTAGTAGCTAGCGGGAGGGCCGGGGGCACAGATACGCAGTATTTT. This sequence encodes CASSLVASGRAGGTDTQYF.